These 26 T cell receptor beta chains share one sample of origin, sequenced in a study of blood T cell repertoires in COVID-19. Sequencing was performed with immunoSEQ multiplex PCR; in TCRdb, only in-frame clones are kept and a portion is missing. In the table there are about 300,000 clones, just over 85% of which are singletons. The material sequenced was PBMCs or T cells enriched from blood (not recorded which). The receptors stem from a man aged 25-45 years who had recovered from COVID-19.

This clone was detected only a few times. The V gene is TRBV7-9, the J gene TRBJ2-2, with a tentative D call TRBD1 (5 bases). CDR1 is SEHNR and CDR2 is FQNEAQ in the germline V gene (reference sequence). The CDR3 is 11 residues long. Trimming removed 11 bases at V and 5 bases at J, with 9 bases between. CDR3 DNA: TGTGCCCAAGGGGCAACCGGGGAGCTGTTTTTT. Amino acid sequence: CAQGATGELFF.

The chain combines TRBV2 with TRBJ2-3; TRBD1 matches at 9 bases. Trimming at V came to 6 bases and at J to 4 bases, leaving 8 bases not matched to a gene. CDR3 length equals 15 residues. Germline CDR1 is SNHLY and CDR2 is FYNNEI. The CDR3 here is CASRPQGARADTQYF. CDR3 in DNA: TGTGCCAGCAGGCCACAGGGGGCTAGGGCAGATACGCAGTATTTT.

This clone has a single count. V usage is TRBV19 and J usage is TRBJ1-2, with TRBD1 matching 7 bases. Trimming cost V 2 bases and J 4 bases; bases outside gene matches: 1. The germline gives CDR1 LNHDA, CDR2 SQIVND (reference sequence). The CDR3 has 13 residues. Here the CDR3 reads CASSIRQGYGYTF. In nucleotides, the CDR3 is TGTGCCAGTAGTATACGACAGGGCTATGGCTACACCTTC.

The gene calls are TRBV3-1 (or the pseudogene TRBV3-2) and TRBJ2-7, with a weak D call TRBD2 (6 bases). The CDR3 is 15 residues long. Germline V lookup: CDR1 LGHDT, CDR2 YNNKEL (reference sequence). The V gene lost 4 bases and the J gene lost 0 bases, with 13 bases spanning the gap. CDR3 residues: CASSLTAGSSYEQYF. The CDR3 DNA is TGTGCCAGCAGCCTTACAGCGGGTAGCTCCTACGAGCAGTACTTC.

This chain connects TRBV5-1 to TRBJ1-1; a possible D gene is TRBD1 (5 bases). Germline CDR1 reads SGHRS; CDR2 reads YFSETQ. The V and J ends lost 4 bases and 1 base respectively, with 14 bases between them. The CDR3 is 15 residues long. CDR3 sequence: CASSLSDSRNTEAFF. For the CDR3, the DNA is TGCGCCAGCAGCCTCTCCGACAGCCGGAACACTGAAGCTTTCTTT. The full variable domain, with the rest looked up from reference TRBV5-1 and TRBJ1-1, is KAGVTQTPRYLIKTRGQQVTLSCSPISGHRSVSWYQQTPGQGLQFLFEYFSETQRNKGNFPGRFSGRQFSNSRSEMNVSTLELGDSALYLCASSLSDSRNTEAFFGQGTRLTVV.

The chain combines TRBV13 with TRBJ2-5, with D maybe TRBD1 (6 bases). V dropped 5 bases and J dropped 3 bases, with 13 bases sitting between them. Germline values: CDR1 PRHDT, CDR2 FYEKMQ (reference sequence). CDR3 size: 14 residues. The CDR3 DNA reads TGTGCCAGCAGCGAGGACAGCGCCAAAGAGACCCAGTACTTC. Amino acid sequence: CASSEDSAKETQYF. Full variable domain (missing parts from reference TRBV13 and TRBJ2-5): AAGVIQSPRHLIKEKRETATLKCYPIPRHDTVYWYQQGPGQDPQFLISFYEKMQSDKGSIPDRFSAQQFSDYHSELNMSSLELGDSALYFCASSEDSAKETQYFGPGTRLLVL.

Note on this clone: Other nucleotide sequences from this sample produce the same CDR3. The chain combines TRBV2 with TRBJ2-5; 7 bases agree with TRBD1. This CDR3 has 13 residues. Trimming took 5 bases from V and 3 from J; bases not matched to a gene: 3. Germline V lookup: CDR1 SNHLY, CDR2 FYNNEI. Here the CDR3 reads CASSRDREETQYF. The CDR3 nucleotides are TGTGCCAGCAGTAGGGACAGAGAAGAGACCCAGTACTTC.

The chain recombines TRBV7-9 with TRBJ2-7; D is perhaps TRBD1 (6 bases). CDR1 is SEHNR, CDR2 FQNEAQ, per germline (reference sequence). The CDR3 is made up of 15 amino acids. Trimming took 3 bases from V and 7 from J, leaving 19 bases between them. The CDR3 nucleotides read TGTGCCAGCAGCTTTACTGGTGCAGGGGCGAGTGAGCAGTACTTC. Translated: CASSFTGAGASEQYF.

The rearrangement uses TRBV19 and TRBJ2-5, with TRBD2 matching over 10 bases. Germline V gene lookup returns CDR1 LNHDA and CDR2 SQIVND (reference sequence). The CDR3 length is 17 residues. The trim removed 0 bases at V and 2 bases at J, leaving 6 bases unmatched. The CDR3 nucleotides read TGTGCCAGTAGTATAGAGCCCCGGACTAGCGGACAAGAGACCCAGTACTTC. Translation: CASSIEPRTSGQETQYF. The full variable domain, rest sourced from reference TRBV19 and TRBJ2-5, is DGGITQSPKYLFRKEGQNVTLSCEQNLNHDAMYWYRQDPGQGLRLIYYSQIVNDFQKGDIAEGYSVSREKKESFPLTVTSAQKNPTAFYLCASSIEPRTSGQETQYFGPGTRLLVL.

The rearrangement joins TRBV19 to TRBJ1-1; D might be TRBD1 (6 bases). CDR1 is LNHDA, CDR2 SQIVND, per germline (reference sequence). The ends were cut back, 3 bases at V and 1 base at J, with 9 bases in the middle. CDR3 size: 14 residues. The CDR3 protein is CASSMGAKNTEAFF. The CDR3 DNA is TGTGCCAGTAGTATGGGGGCAAAGAACACTGAAGCTTTCTTT.

The V call is TRBV30, the J call TRBJ1-1; perhaps TRBD1 as D (6 bases). Germline CDR1 and CDR2: GTSNPN and SVGIG (reference sequence). This CDR3 has 15 residues. V shed 4 bases and J shed 1 base, with 16 bases lying between them. CDR3 nucleotides: TGTGCCTGGATGCGAAAAACAGGGTCGAACACTGAAGCTTTCTTT. Translated: CAWMRKTGSNTEAFF.

This clone was found once. CDR3 coding DNA: TGCGCCAGCAGCCCCATTCTTGGCGTGACATCTGCTGGAAACACCATATATTTT. It is translated as CASSPILGVTSAGNTIYF. This chain uses TRBV4-1 with TRBJ1-3; no definite D call. V was pared by 4 bases and J by 2 bases, with 21 bases between. The CDR3 loop spans 18 amino acids. Germline CDR1 and CDR2: MGHRA and YSYEKL.

V usage is TRBV30 and J usage is TRBJ2-7; 10 bases are shared with TRBD1. With 4 bases clipped from V and 5 bases from J, the junction kept 8 bases outside the gene matches. The germline gives CDR1 GTSNPN, CDR2 SVGIG (reference sequence). The CDR3 consists of 14 residues. CDR3 protein: CAWMTGTGVDEQYF. The CDR3 DNA follows: TGTGCCTGGATGACCGGGACAGGGGTGGACGAGCAGTACTTC.

The DNA for the CDR3 is TGTGCCAGCAGCTTGTCGACTGAAGCTTTCTTT. It encodes CASSLSTEAFF. V is TRBV5-6 and J is TRBJ1-1, with D hard to call. The germline V gene encodes CDR1 SGHDT and CDR2 YYEEEE. The CDR3 is 11 amino acids. V was trimmed by 1 base and J by 5 bases, leaving 3 bases between them.

This clone was observed a few times. This rearrangement joins TRBV5-1 to TRBJ2-7; possible D gene TRBD2, 6 bases. CDR1 and CDR2 from the germline V gene are SGHRS and YFSETQ. V lost 4 bases to trimming and J lost 1 base, with 12 bases between them. The CDR3 sequence is 14 residues long. CDR3 sequence (DNA): TGCGCCAGCAGCCTCGATAGCGGATCCTACGAGCAGTACTTC. This codes for CASSLDSGSYEQYF.

The V and J genes are TRBV28 and TRBJ1-2, with D unresolved. V shed 3 bases and J shed 3 bases, with 8 bases lying between them. The CDR3 consists of 13 residues. CDR1 and CDR2 (germline): MDHEN, SYDVKM. The CDR3 reads CASSLSGDYGYTF. In DNA, the CDR3 is TGTGCCAGCAGTTTGTCCGGAGACTATGGCTACACCTTC.

A few counts support this clone. Other DNA sequences from this sample encode an identical CDR3 as well. The chain links TRBV7-9 to TRBJ2-3; D not resolved. The V gene lost 3 bases and the J gene lost 4 bases, with 5 bases spanning the gap. CDR1 SEHNR and CDR2 FQNEAQ come from the germline V gene (reference sequence). The CDR3 has 12 residues. The CDR3 region is CASSLSADTQYF. DNA of the CDR3: TGTGCCAGCAGCTTGAGCGCAGATACGCAGTATTTT.

The chain is built from TRBV7-9 and TRBJ2-3; TRBD2 matches at 11 bases. Germline values: CDR1 SEHNR, CDR2 FQNEAQ (reference sequence). V shed 10 bases, J shed 2 bases, and the junction held 5 bases outside the gene matches. The CDR3 spans 14 residues. The CDR3 region is CATRLAGPTDTQYF. In DNA form, the CDR3 reads TGTGCCACCCGACTAGCGGGGCCCACAGATACGCAGTATTTT.

The chain links TRBV14 to TRBJ2-3; D is uncertain. The length of the CDR3 is 12 residues. V dropped 0 bases and J dropped 5 bases, with 3 bases sitting between them. Germline values: CDR1 SGHDN, CDR2 FVKESK. The CDR3 nucleotides are TGTGCCAGCAGCCAAGATCTAGATACGCAGTATTTT. Encoded protein: CASSQDLDTQYF.

This chain joins TRBV5-1 and TRBJ1-1; D is unclear. V shed 0 bases and J shed 1 base, with 7 bases lying between them. Germline V gene lookup returns CDR1 SGHRS and CDR2 YFSETQ. The CDR3 is made up of 14 amino acids. The CDR3 DNA is TGCGCCAGCAGCTTGGCGTCAGGGAACACTGAAGCTTTCTTT. Its protein product is CASSLASGNTEAFF.

The chain employs TRBV10-3 and TRBJ2-1; perhaps TRBD2 as D (6 bases). V was clipped by 3 bases and J by 7 bases, with 13 bases between them. The CDR3 is 14 amino acids. The germline V gene has CDR1 ENHRY and CDR2 SYGVKD. Written as DNA, the CDR3 is TGTGCCATCAGTGAACGGGACTGGGAGAATGAGCAGTTCTTC. This sequence encodes CAISERDWENEQFF.

This clone was observed a few times. CDR3 in amino acids: CSASRTARSINQPQHF. The DNA of the CDR3 is TGCAGTGCTAGTCGGACAGCTCGTAGCATCAATCAGCCCCAGCATTTT. The chain recombines TRBV20-1 with TRBJ1-5, with D possibly being TRBD1 (6 bases). The CDR3 covers 16 residues. Germline V gene data show CDR1 as DFQATT and CDR2 as SNEGSKA (reference sequence). Trimming stripped 3 bases from V and 3 bases from J, with 18 bases between.

This rearrangement joins TRBV25-1 to TRBJ1-4, with D unclear. Trimming shortened V by 5 bases and J by 8 bases, and 12 bases separated the two germline ends. CDR3 length: 13 amino acids. Germline V gives CDR1 MGHDK, CDR2 SYGVNS. The CDR3 nucleotides are TGTGCCAGCAGTTTGGGCGGGAAGGAAAAACTGTTTTTT. Residues: CASSLGGKEKLFF.

The V and J genes are TRBV5-1 and TRBJ2-7; a weak D match, TRBD1 (5 bases). V gave up 4 bases and J gave up 3 bases, with 14 bases separating them. Germline lookup yields CDR1 SGHRS and CDR2 YFSETQ. This CDR3 contains 14 residues. The CDR3: CASSPQGGLYEQYF. The CDR3 nucleotides are TGCGCCAGCAGCCCGCAGGGCGGCCTCTACGAGCAGTACTTC.

This chain connects TRBV5-1 to TRBJ1-2; weak D call: TRBD1 (5 bases). V lost 4 bases and J 8 bases, leaving 21 bases between the germline ends. The germline CDR1 and CDR2 sequences are SGHRS and YFSETQ. CDR3 size: 15 residues. CDR3 sequence (DNA): TGCGCCAGCAGCCCACAATCGGCGGGGGAGGGCGGCTACACCTTC. It codes for CASSPQSAGEGGYTF. Complete variable domain (other parts from reference TRBV5-1 and TRBJ1-2): KAGVTQTPRYLIKTRGQQVTLSCSPISGHRSVSWYQQTPGQGLQFLFEYFSETQRNKGNFPGRFSGRQFSNSRSEMNVSTLELGDSALYLCASSPQSAGEGGYTFGSGTRLTVV.

A word on this clone: At the DNA level, this CDR3 is encoded by other sequences in the same sample as well. The chain is built from TRBV6-5 and TRBJ1-6; D remains ambiguous. With 2 bases removed from V and 6 bases from J, the gap between germline ends came to 8 bases. The CDR3 covers 14 residues. The germline V gene encodes CDR1 MNHEY and CDR2 SVGAGI. The CDR3 DNA sequence: TGTGCCAGCAGTTACGGTAGAAGTAATTCACCCCTCCACTTT. This encodes CASSYGRSNSPLHF.